Each of the 25 T cell receptor beta chains below was sequenced from the same sample in a study of shared clonotypes between healthy human individuals. Naive CD8 cells were CD45RO-negative, positively selected for CCR7, excluding terminally differentiated effector memory CD45RA+ cells. Sequenced by immunoSEQ multiplex PCR; TCRdb stores in-frame clones only, minus some. Among about 2.2 million clones, over 85% were seen once, and the ten largest hold less than 2%. The sample consisted of naive CD8+ T cells from PBMCs. The receptors shown here come from a man between 18 and 29 years old in good health. Some clones in this sample may be carry-over from other donors' samples.

About this clone: This sample also contains other DNA sequences that code for the same CDR3. V is TRBV7-9 and J is TRBJ2-7; 7 bases align to TRBD2. The CDR3 is made up of 14 amino acids. J lost 0 bases, V lost 2 bases, and 1 base had no gene match. Looked up from germline, CDR1 is SEHNR and CDR2 is FQNEAQ (reference sequence). CDR3 in DNA: TGTGCCAGCAGCTTACGGGGGGACTCCTACGAGCAGTACTTC. It translates to CASSLRGDSYEQYF.

The chain has TRBV9 and TRBJ2-1; TRBD1 agrees at 8 bases. The V segment lost 0 bases and the J segment 6 bases; nucleotides outside the gene matches: 8. The CDR3 has 16 residues. Per the germline V gene, CDR1 is SGDLS and CDR2 is YYNGEE. The chain's CDR3 is CASSVGWPGGLNEQFF. The CDR3 DNA reads as TGTGCCAGCAGCGTAGGTTGGCCAGGGGGCCTCAATGAGCAGTTCTTC.

The CDR3 loop is CASSPLEEGETQYF. For the CDR3, the DNA is TGTGCCAGCAGCCCACTGGAGGAGGGAGAGACCCAGTACTTC. The chain joins TRBV5-4 to TRBJ2-5, with D maybe TRBD2 (6 bases). The length of the CDR3 is 14 residues. Germline CDR1 reads SGHNT; CDR2 reads YYREEE (reference sequence). V dropped 4 bases and J dropped 4 bases, with 14 bases sitting between them.

CDR3 amino acids: CASSTSAEQYF. CDR3 DNA sequence: TGTGCCAGCAGTACTAGCGCCGAGCAGTACTTC. The chain employs TRBV7-2 and TRBJ2-7, with 7 bases that match TRBD2. The V and J ends lost 6 bases and 6 bases, in that order; junction bases with no gene match: 2. Germline CDR1 is SGHTA and CDR2 is FQGNSA. The CDR3 extends over 11 amino acids.

V usage is TRBV7-9 and J usage is TRBJ2-7, with TRBD2 matching over 11 bases. The CDR3 totals 15 residues. CDR1 and CDR2 (germline): SEHNR, FQNEAQ (reference sequence). The ends lost 4 bases at V and 3 bases at J; junction bases unmatched: 5. CDR3 region: CASSSTSGRNYEQYF. The CDR3 DNA sequence: TGTGCCAGCAGCTCCACTAGCGGGAGAAACTACGAGCAGTACTTC.

This chain uses TRBV6-1 with TRBJ2-7, with 9 bases lining up with TRBD1. The CDR3 has 15 residues. V shed 6 bases, J shed 1 base, and the junction held 7 bases outside the gene matches. Germline V gives CDR1 MNHNS, CDR2 SASEGT. The CDR3 nucleotides read TGTGCCAGCAGCCTGGGGACAGGGATATCCTACGAGCAGTACTTC. It encodes CASSLGTGISYEQYF.

This clone was seen just once. The chain recombines TRBV30 with TRBJ1-1; D might be TRBD1 (5 bases). This CDR3 contains 13 residues. Germline values: CDR1 GTSNPN, CDR2 SVGIG (reference sequence). V lost 2 bases and J 3 bases, leaving 10 bases between the germline ends. This CDR3 is CAWSWGGDTEAFF. CDR3 DNA: TGTGCCTGGAGTTGGGGCGGGGACACTGAAGCTTTCTTT. Supplemented by reference TRBV30 and TRBJ1-1, the full variable domain reads SQTIHQWPATLVQPVGSPLSLECTVEGTSNPNLYWYRQAAGRGLQLLFYSVGIGQISSEVPQNLSASRPQDRQFILSSKKLLLSDSGFYLCAWSWGGDTEAFFGQGTRLTVV.

CDR3: CASSFSGTGVGYTF. For the CDR3, the DNA is TGTGCCAGCAGTTTCTCCGGGACAGGAGTTGGCTACACCTTC. This chain joins TRBV28 and TRBJ1-2, with 8 bases identical to TRBD1. The CDR3 has 14 residues. Trimming at V came to 3 bases and at J to 7 bases, leaving 7 bases not matched to a gene. Germline V CDR1 and CDR2: MDHEN, SYDVKM.

The chain recombines TRBV7-9 with TRBJ2-3, with D maybe TRBD2 (5 bases). Trimming pared 5 bases from V and 6 bases from J, leaving 9 bases between. Germline-derived CDR1 and CDR2 are SEHNR and FQNEAQ (reference sequence). CDR3 length: 12 residues. CDR3 DNA sequence: TGTGCCAGCAGCCACTGGGAGGATACGCAGTATTTT. This translates into CASSHWEDTQYF.

The chain combines TRBV5-4 with TRBJ2-7, with 7 bases lining up with TRBD2. Per the germline V gene, CDR1 is SGHNT and CDR2 is YYREEE (reference sequence). The V gene end was trimmed by 4 bases and the J gene end by 6 bases; junction bases not matched to a gene: 13. The CDR3 has 15 amino acids. In DNA form, the CDR3 reads TGTGCCAGCAGCACCACTAGCGCCTATCCCCTCGAGCAGTACTTC. This translates into CASSTTSAYPLEQYF.

This clone was picked up a small number of times. The chain is built from TRBV28 and TRBJ1-4, with D unresolved. CDR3 length equals 13 residues. V lost 6 bases to trimming and J lost 8 bases, with 13 bases between them. The germline V gene has CDR1 MDHEN and CDR2 SYDVKM. The CDR3 protein is CASSIWTGEKLFF. CDR3 nucleotide sequence: TGTGCCAGCAGCATTTGGACGGGAGAAAAACTGTTTTTT.

The rearrangement links TRBV25-1 to TRBJ2-1; D unresolved. V lost 2 bases to trimming and J lost 4 bases, with 3 bases between them. CDR1 is MGHDK, CDR2 SYGVNS, per germline. The CDR3 contains 12 residues. The CDR3 bases are TGTGCCAGCAGTGAACATTACAATGAGCAGTTCTTC. It is translated as CASSEHYNEQFF. The variable domain in full, with the rest retrieved from reference TRBV25-1 and TRBJ2-1, is EADIYQTPRYLVIGTGKKITLECSQTMGHDKMYWYQQDPGMELHLIHYSYGVNSTEKGDLSSESTVSRIRTEHFPLTLESARPSHTSQYLCASSEHYNEQFFGPGTRLTVL.

Note on this clone: Other nucleotide sequences from this sample produce the same CDR3. This chain connects TRBV7-9 to TRBJ2-7; 7 nucleotides match TRBD1. V was clipped by 2 bases and J by 3 bases; unmatched bases: 4. CDR3 size: 14 residues. CDR1 SEHNR and CDR2 FQNEAQ come from the germline V gene (reference sequence). This CDR3 reads CASSLKAGGYEQYF. CDR3 bases: TGTGCCAGCAGCTTAAAGGCAGGGGGCTACGAGCAGTACTTC.

The J gene is TRBJ2-7, the V gene TRBV29-1; 8 bases align to TRBD2. Germline lookup yields CDR1 SQVTM and CDR2 ANQGSEA. The V gene end was trimmed by 4 bases and the J gene end by 5 bases; junction bases not matched to a gene: 7. The CDR3 runs 13 residues. CDR3 DNA: TGCAGCGTTGTCCCGGGAGGGCTCCACGAGCAGTACTTC. Its translation is CSVVPGGLHEQYF.

The rearrangement uses TRBV4-3 and TRBJ1-3; 12 bases align to TRBD1. The trim removed 1 base at V and 4 bases at J, leaving 14 bases unmatched. Germline CDR1 LGHNA, CDR2 YSLEER. The CDR3 spans 20 residues. The CDR3 region has the DNA TGCGCCAGCAGCCAAGGCCTTGAACCGGGACAGGGGGCGGTGGGAAACACCATATATTTT. Translating it yields CASSQGLEPGQGAVGNTIYF.

Worth noting for this clone: The junction does not match germline at one end; this may be a read error. The chain is built from TRBV10-3 and TRBJ1-4; weak D call: TRBD1 (5 bases). The CDR3 is 13 residues long. Per the germline V gene, CDR1 is ENHRY and CDR2 is SYGVKD. CDR3 amino acids: CAIWSGGGEKLLF. The CDR3 bases are TGTGCCATCTGGAGCGGTGGGGGTGAAAAACTGCTTTTT.

This chain links TRBV2 with TRBJ2-2; 10 bases match TRBD1. The CDR3 totals 16 residues. V dropped 7 bases and J dropped 7; count of bases not matched to a gene: 12. Germline CDR1 is SNHLY and CDR2 is FYNNEI. CDR3 region: CASTTPGQGFGGELFF. CDR3 bases: TGTGCCAGCACCACCCCGGGACAGGGGTTTGGCGGGGAGCTGTTTTTT.

CDR3 in amino acids: CASSSVDVAGGTYEQYF. CDR3 DNA: TGTGCCAGCAGTTCGGTAGATGTGGCAGGGGGAACCTACGAGCAGTACTTC. The gene calls are TRBV27 and TRBJ2-7, with TRBD1 matching over 7 bases. With 4 bases clipped from V and 2 bases from J, the junction kept 14 bases outside the gene matches. The CDR3 length is 17 residues. Germline-derived CDR1 and CDR2 are MNHEY and SMNVEV (reference sequence).

V usage is TRBV7-9 and J usage is TRBJ2-2; maybe TRBD2 (6 bases). The CDR3 is made up of 15 amino acids. Germline V CDR1 and CDR2: SEHNR, FQNEAQ (reference sequence). Trimming took 2 bases from V and 4 from J, leaving 11 bases between them. The CDR3 loop reads CASSLIWGLTGELFF. DNA for the CDR3: TGTGCCAGCAGCTTAATTTGGGGACTCACCGGGGAGCTGTTTTTT. Combining the CDR3 with reference TRBV7-9 and TRBJ2-2 gives the whole variable domain DTGVSQNPRHKITKRGQNVTFRCDPISEHNRLYWYRQTLGQGPEFLTYFQNEAQLEKSRLLSDRFSAERPKGSFSTLEIQRTEQGDSAMYLCASSLIWGLTGELFFGEGSRLTVL.

The chain is built from TRBV6-1 and TRBJ1-1; TRBD1 matches 12 bases. J gave up 8 bases and V 6 bases, and 7 bases lay outside the gene matches. The V gene's germline CDR1 is MNHNS and CDR2 SASEGT. CDR3 size: 14 residues. CDR3 bases: TGTGCCAGCAGGACCGGGACAGGGGGCGGGGAAGCTTTCTTT. Protein sequence: CASRTGTGGGEAFF.

The rearrangement links TRBV27 to TRBJ2-7; TRBD2 might be the D (5 bases). This CDR3 is built from 16 residues. Germline CDR1 MNHEY, CDR2 SMNVEV (reference sequence). V lost 0 bases, J lost 2 bases, and 14 bases lay in between. CDR3 residues: CASSLSKGAATYEQYF. CDR3 nucleotide sequence: TGTGCCAGCAGTTTATCGAAGGGAGCGGCAACCTACGAGCAGTACTTC.

The chain couples TRBV7-9 to TRBJ1-1; D ambiguous. CDR3 length: 15 amino acids. V lost 2 bases to trimming and J lost 1 base, with 11 bases between them. Germline V gene data show CDR1 as SEHNR and CDR2 as FQNEAQ (reference sequence). The CDR3 DNA follows: TGTGCCAGCAGCTTAACGCTTAACGGGAACACTGAAGCTTTCTTT. Its protein is CASSLTLNGNTEAFF.

The table lists this clone with a count of one. The chain uses TRBV28 and TRBJ2-1, with TRBD2 identical over 9 bases. CDR1 and CDR2 (germline): MDHEN, SYDVKM. V lost 5 bases and J lost 12; bases outside the gene matches: 23. There are 18 residues in the CDR3. CDR3: CASSPIIGVREGRRGQFF. The CDR3 DNA is TGTGCCAGCAGTCCTATAATAGGCGTGCGGGAGGGCCGGAGAGGGCAGTTCTTC.

The chain couples TRBV7-9 to TRBJ2-1; D uncertain. Germline V gives CDR1 SEHNR, CDR2 FQNEAQ (reference sequence). There are 12 residues in the CDR3. V was clipped by 6 bases and J by 5 bases, with 8 bases between them. CDR3 DNA: TGTGCCAGCAGATCAGGACACAATGAGCAGTTCTTC. It codes for CASRSGHNEQFF.

The chain recombines TRBV7-8 with TRBJ2-3; 9 nucleotides line up with TRBD2. Germline V gene lookup returns CDR1 SGHVS and CDR2 FQNEAQ. The CDR3 consists of 16 residues. Trimming removed 6 bases from V and 4 bases from J; junction bases left unmatched: 11. CDR3 protein: CASSYVPSGIADTQYF. The CDR3 coding sequence is TGTGCCAGCAGTTACGTACCTAGCGGGATCGCAGATACGCAGTATTTT.